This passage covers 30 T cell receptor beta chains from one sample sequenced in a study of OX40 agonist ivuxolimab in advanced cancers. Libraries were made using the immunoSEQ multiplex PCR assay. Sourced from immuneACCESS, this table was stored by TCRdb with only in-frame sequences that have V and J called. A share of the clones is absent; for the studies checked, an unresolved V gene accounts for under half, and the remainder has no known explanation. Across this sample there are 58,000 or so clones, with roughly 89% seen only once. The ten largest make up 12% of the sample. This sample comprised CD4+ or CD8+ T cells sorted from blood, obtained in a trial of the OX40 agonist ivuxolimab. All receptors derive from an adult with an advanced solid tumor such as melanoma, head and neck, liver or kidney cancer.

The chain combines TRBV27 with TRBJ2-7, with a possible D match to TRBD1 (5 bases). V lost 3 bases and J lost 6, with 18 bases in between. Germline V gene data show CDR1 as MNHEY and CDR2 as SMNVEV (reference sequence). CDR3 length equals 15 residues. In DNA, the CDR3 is TGTGCCAGCAGTTTCGGGCCTTCAGGGCAGGGCGAGCAGTACTTC. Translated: CASSFGPSGQGEQYF.

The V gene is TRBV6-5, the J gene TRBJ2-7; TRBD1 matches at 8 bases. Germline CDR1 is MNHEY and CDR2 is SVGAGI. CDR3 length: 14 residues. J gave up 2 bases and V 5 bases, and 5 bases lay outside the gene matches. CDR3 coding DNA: TGTGCCAGCAGTCTTCAGGGGGCGGCCTACGAGCAGTACTTC. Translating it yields CASSLQGAAYEQYF.

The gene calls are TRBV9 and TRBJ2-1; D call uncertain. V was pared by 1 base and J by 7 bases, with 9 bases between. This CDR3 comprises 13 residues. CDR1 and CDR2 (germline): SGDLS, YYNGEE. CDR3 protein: CASSVSEVNEQFF. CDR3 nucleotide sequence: TGTGCCAGCAGCGTATCAGAGGTTAATGAGCAGTTCTTC.

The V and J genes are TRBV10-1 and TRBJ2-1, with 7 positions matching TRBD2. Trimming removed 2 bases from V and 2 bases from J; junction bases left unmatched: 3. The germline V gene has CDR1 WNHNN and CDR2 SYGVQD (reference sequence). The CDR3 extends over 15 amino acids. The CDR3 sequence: CASSEGGGPYNEQFF. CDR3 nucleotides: TGCGCCAGCAGTGAGGGCGGGGGACCCTACAATGAGCAGTTCTTC.

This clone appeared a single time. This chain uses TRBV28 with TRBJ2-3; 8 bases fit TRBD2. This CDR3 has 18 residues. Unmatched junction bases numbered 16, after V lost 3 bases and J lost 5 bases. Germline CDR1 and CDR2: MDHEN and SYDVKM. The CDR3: CASSFRNQIAGYRDTQYF. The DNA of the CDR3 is TGTGCCAGCAGTTTTCGAAACCAAATAGCGGGATACCGAGATACGCAGTATTTT.

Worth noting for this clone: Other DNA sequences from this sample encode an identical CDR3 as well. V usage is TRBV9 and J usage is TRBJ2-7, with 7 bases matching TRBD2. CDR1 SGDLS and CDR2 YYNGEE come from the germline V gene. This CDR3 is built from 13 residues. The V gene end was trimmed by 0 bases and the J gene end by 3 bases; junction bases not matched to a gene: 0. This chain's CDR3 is CASSVVAGYEQYF. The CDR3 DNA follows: TGTGCCAGCAGCGTAGTAGCGGGCTACGAGCAGTACTTC. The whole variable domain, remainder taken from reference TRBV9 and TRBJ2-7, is DSGVTQTPKHLITATGQRVTLRCSPRSGDLSVYWYQQSLDQGLQFLIQYYNGEERAKGNILERFSAQQFPDLHSELNLSSLELGDSALYFCASSVVAGYEQYFGPGTRLTVT.

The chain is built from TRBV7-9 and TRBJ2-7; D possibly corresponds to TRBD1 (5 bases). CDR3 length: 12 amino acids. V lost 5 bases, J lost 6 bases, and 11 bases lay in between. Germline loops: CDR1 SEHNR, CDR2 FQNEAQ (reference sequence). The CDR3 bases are TGTGCCAGCAGCCCTCAGGGCGGCGAGCAGTACTTC. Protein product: CASSPQGGEQYF.

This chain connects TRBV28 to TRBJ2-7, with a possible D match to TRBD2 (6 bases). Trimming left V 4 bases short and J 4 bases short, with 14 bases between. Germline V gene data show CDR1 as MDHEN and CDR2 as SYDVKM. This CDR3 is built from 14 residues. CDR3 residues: CASSSRGYWYEQYF. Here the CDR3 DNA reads TGTGCCAGCAGTTCGCGGGGCTATTGGTACGAGCAGTACTTC. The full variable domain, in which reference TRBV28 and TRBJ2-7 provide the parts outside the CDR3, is DVKVTQSSRYLVKRTGEKVFLECVQDMDHENMFWYRQDPGLGLRLIYFSYDVKMKEKGDIPEGYSVSREKKERFSLILESASTNQTSMYLCASSSRGYWYEQYFGPGTRLTVT.

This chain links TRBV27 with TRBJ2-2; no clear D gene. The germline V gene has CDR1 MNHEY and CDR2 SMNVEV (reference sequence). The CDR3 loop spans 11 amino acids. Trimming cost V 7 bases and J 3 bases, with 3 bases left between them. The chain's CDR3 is CASTHTGELFF. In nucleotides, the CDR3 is TGTGCCAGCACTCACACCGGGGAGCTGTTTTTT.

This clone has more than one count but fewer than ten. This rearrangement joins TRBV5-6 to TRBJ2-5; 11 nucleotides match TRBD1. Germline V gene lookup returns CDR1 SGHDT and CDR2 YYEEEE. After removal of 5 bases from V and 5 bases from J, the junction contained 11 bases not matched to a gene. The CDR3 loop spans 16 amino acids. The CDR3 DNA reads TGTGCCAGCAGTTGGGGGGACAGGGGGAGGCTCGAGACCCAGTACTTC. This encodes CASSWGDRGRLETQYF. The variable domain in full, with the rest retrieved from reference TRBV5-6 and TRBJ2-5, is DAGVTQSPTHLIKTRGQQVTLRCSPKSGHDTVSWYQQALGQGPQFIFQYYEEEERQRGNFPDRFSGHQFPNYSSELNVNALLLGDSALYLCASSWGDRGRLETQYFGPGTRLLVL.

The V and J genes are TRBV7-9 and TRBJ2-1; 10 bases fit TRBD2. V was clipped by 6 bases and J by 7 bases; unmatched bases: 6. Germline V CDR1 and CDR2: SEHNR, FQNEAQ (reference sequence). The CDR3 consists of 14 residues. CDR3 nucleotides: TGTGCCAGCAGGCTAGCGGGAGCAGATAATGAGCAGTTCTTC. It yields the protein CASRLAGADNEQFF.

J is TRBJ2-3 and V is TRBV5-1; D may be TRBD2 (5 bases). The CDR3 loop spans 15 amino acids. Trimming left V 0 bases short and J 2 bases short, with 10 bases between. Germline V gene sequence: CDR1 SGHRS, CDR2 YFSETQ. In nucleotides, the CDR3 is TGCGCCAGCAGCTTGGAGGAGGAGGTCACAGATACGCAGTATTTT. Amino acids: CASSLEEEVTDTQYF.

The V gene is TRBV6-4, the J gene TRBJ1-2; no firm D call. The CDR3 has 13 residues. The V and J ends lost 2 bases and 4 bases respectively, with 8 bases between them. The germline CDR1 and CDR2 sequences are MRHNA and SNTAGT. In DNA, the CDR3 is TGTGCCAGCAGTGACCCCGCCAGCTATGGCTACACCTTC. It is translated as CASSDPASYGYTF.

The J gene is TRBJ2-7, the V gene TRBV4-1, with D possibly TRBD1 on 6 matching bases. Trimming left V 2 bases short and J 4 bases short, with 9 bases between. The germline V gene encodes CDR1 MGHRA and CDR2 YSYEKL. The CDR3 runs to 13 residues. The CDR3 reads CASSQTGLYEQYF. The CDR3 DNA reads TGCGCCAGCAGCCAAACAGGGTTATACGAGCAGTACTTC.

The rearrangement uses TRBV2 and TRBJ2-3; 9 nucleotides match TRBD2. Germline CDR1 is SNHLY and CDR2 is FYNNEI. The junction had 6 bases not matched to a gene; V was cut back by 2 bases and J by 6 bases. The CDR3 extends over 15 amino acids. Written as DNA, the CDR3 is TGTGCCAGCAGTGAAAGCGGGGGGACCTGGGATACGCAGTATTTT. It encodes CASSESGGTWDTQYF.

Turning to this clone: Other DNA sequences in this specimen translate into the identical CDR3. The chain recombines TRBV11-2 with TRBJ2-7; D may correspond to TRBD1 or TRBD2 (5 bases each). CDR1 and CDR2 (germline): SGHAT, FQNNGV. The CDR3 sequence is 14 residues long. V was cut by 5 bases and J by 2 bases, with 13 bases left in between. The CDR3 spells CASSETVGAYEQYF. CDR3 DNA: TGTGCCAGCAGCGAAACCGTGGGGGCCTACGAGCAGTACTTC.

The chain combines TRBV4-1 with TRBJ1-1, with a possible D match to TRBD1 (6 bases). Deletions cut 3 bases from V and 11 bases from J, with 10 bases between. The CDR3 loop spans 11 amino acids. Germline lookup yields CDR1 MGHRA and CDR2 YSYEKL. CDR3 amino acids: CASSQGQGAFF. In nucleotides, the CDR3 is TGCGCCAGCAGCCAGGGGCAGGGGGCTTTCTTT.

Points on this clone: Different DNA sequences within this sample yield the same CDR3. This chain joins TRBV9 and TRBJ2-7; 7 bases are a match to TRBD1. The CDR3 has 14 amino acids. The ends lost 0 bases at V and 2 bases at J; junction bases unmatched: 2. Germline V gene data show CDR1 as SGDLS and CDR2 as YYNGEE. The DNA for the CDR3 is TGTGCCAGCAGCGTAGGACAGGGAACCTACGAGCAGTACTTC. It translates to CASSVGQGTYEQYF.

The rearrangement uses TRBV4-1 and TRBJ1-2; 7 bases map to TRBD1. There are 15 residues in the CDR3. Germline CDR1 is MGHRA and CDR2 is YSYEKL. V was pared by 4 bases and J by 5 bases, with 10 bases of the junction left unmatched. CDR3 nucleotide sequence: TGCGCCAGCAGCCGAGGGACAGAGCCTTTGTATGGCTACACCTTC. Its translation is CASSRGTEPLYGYTF.

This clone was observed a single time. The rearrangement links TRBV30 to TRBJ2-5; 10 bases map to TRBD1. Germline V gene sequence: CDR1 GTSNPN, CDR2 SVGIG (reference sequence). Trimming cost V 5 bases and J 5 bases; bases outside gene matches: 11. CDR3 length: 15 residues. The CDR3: CAWSTGTGVWETQYF. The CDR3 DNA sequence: TGTGCCTGGTCAACCGGGACAGGGGTGTGGGAGACCCAGTACTTC.

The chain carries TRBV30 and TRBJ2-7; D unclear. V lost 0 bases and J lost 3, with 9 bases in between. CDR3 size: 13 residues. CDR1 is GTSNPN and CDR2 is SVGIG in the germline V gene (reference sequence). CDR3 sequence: CAWSVGSIYEQYF. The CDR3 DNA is TGTGCCTGGAGTGTAGGCAGCATCTACGAGCAGTACTTC.

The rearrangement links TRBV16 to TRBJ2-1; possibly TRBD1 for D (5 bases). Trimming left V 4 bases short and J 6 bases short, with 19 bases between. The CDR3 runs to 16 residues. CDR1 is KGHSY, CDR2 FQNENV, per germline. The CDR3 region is CASSRPGPTPGNEQFF. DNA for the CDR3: TGTGCCAGCAGCCGACCAGGGCCCACTCCTGGCAATGAGCAGTTCTTC.

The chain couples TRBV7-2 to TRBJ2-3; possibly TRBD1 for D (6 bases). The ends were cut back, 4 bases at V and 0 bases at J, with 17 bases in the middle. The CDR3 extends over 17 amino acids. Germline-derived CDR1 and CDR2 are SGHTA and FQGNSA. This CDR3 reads CASSWAPSGQSTDTQYF. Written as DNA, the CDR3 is TGTGCCAGCAGCTGGGCCCCCTCCGGACAGAGCACAGATACGCAGTATTTT.

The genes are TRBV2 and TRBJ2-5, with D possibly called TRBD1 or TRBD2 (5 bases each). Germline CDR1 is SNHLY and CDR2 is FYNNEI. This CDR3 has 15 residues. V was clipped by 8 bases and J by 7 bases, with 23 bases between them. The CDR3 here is CASGGDGRSLLTQYF. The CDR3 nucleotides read TGTGCCAGCGGGGGTGACGGCAGGAGCCTCTTGACCCAGTACTTC.

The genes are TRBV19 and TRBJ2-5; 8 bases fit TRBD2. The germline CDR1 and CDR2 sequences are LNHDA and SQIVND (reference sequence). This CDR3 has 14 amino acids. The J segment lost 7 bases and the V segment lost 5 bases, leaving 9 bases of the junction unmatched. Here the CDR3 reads CASSAGGLYGTQYF. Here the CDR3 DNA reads TGTGCCAGTAGTGCGGGGGGCCTATATGGGACCCAGTACTTC. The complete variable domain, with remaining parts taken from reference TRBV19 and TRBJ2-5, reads DGGITQSPKYLFRKEGQNVTLSCEQNLNHDAMYWYRQDPGQGLRLIYYSQIVNDFQKGDIAEGYSVSREKKESFPLTVTSAQKNPTAFYLCASSAGGLYGTQYFGPGTRLLVL.

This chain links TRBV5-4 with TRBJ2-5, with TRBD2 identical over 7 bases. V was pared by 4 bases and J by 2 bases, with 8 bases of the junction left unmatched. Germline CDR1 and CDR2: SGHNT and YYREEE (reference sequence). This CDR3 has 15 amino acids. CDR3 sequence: CASSKSGTGQETQYF. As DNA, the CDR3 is TGTGCCAGCAGCAAGAGCGGGACGGGACAAGAGACCCAGTACTTC.

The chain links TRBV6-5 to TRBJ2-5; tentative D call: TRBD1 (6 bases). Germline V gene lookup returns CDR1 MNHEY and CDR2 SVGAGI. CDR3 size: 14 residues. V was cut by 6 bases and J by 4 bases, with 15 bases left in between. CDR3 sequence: CASSQTGFRETQYF. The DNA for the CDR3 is TGTGCCAGCAGCCAAACAGGGTTTCGAGAGACCCAGTACTTC.

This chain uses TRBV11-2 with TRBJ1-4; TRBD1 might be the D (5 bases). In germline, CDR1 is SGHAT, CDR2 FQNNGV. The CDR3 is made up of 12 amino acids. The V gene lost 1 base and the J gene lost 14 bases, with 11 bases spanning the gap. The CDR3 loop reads CASSLGGYDLFF. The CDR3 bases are TGTGCCAGCAGCTTAGGGGGCTACGACCTGTTTTTT.

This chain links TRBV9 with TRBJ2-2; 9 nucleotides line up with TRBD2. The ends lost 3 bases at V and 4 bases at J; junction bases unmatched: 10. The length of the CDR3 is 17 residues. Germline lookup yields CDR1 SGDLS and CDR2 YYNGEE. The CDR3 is CASSGLGGRAVTGELFF. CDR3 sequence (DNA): TGTGCCAGCAGCGGTCTTGGCGGGAGGGCCGTCACCGGGGAGCTGTTTTTT.

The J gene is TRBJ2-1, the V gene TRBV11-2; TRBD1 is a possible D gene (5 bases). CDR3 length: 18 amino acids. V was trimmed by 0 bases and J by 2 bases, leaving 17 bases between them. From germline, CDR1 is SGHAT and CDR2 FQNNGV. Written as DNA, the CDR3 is TGTGCCAGCAGCTTAGATTCAACAGGTCGGAATCCCTACAATGAGCAGTTCTTC. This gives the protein CASSLDSTGRNPYNEQFF.